The next 17 T cell receptor beta chains were all read from a single sample in a study of blood T cell repertoires in COVID-19. Measured with immunoSEQ multiplex PCR; TCRdb has only the in-frame clones, and not every one. The sample lists around 400,000 clones, over 75% occurring once. Sample: PBMCs or T cells enriched from blood (not recorded which). Receptor source: a woman in her late teens or twenties who had been exposed to COVID-19.

The rearrangement joins TRBV18 to TRBJ1-5, with 7 bases that match TRBD1. The J segment lost 5 bases and the V segment lost 4 bases, leaving 5 bases of the junction unmatched. CDR1 is KGHSH, CDR2 LQKENI, per germline. The CDR3 spans 14 residues. The chain's CDR3 is CASSLTGNDQPQHF. DNA of the CDR3: TGTGCCAGCTCACTGACAGGGAACGATCAGCCCCAGCATTTT.

The chain is built from TRBV7-9 and TRBJ2-1, with 10 bases aligning to TRBD1. This CDR3 contains 18 residues. Trimming removed 3 bases from V and 0 bases from J; junction bases left unmatched: 8. CDR1 is SEHNR, CDR2 FQNEAQ, per germline (reference sequence). CDR3 in DNA: TGTGCCAGCAGCTTCCAGCCGGGACAGGGGCCCTCCTACAATGAGCAGTTCTTC. Protein product: CASSFQPGQGPSYNEQFF.

This chain uses TRBV7-2 with TRBJ2-5; 13 positions agree with TRBD2. V dropped 5 bases and J dropped 5; count of bases not matched to a gene: 11. CDR1 SGHTA and CDR2 FQGNSA come from the germline V gene. The CDR3 loop spans 17 amino acids. CDR3 residues: CASSVGLAGVPGETQYF. Here the CDR3 DNA reads TGTGCCAGCAGCGTCGGACTAGCGGGGGTCCCCGGGGAGACCCAGTACTTC.

The chain combines TRBV30 with TRBJ2-5, with 9 bases fitting TRBD1. The CDR3 has 15 residues. From germline, CDR1 is GTSNPN and CDR2 SVGIG (reference sequence). The junction had 5 bases not matched to a gene; V was cut back by 2 bases and J by 1 base. CDR3 sequence reads: CAWSTGGVSQETQYF. The CDR3 nucleotides read TGTGCCTGGAGTACAGGGGGCGTGAGCCAAGAGACCCAGTACTTC.

The chain carries TRBV28 and TRBJ2-7; the D is unclear. This CDR3 has 12 amino acids. Germline CDR1 reads MDHEN; CDR2 reads SYDVKM. Between the trimmed V and J ends, which lost 2 bases and 9 bases, there was a span of 11 bases. CDR3: CASSLNRVLQYF. The CDR3 DNA follows: TGTGCCAGCAGTTTAAATCGGGTTCTGCAGTACTTC.

This chain links TRBV3-1 (or the pseudogene TRBV3-2) with TRBJ2-5, with D possibly being TRBD2 (6 bases). V lost 9 bases to trimming and J lost 4 bases, with 18 bases between them. CDR1 LGHDT and CDR2 YNNKEL come from the germline V gene (reference sequence). This CDR3 comprises 14 residues. The CDR3 DNA is TGTGCCAGTAAGGTACGGGGGATCTTAGAGACCCAGTACTTC. It encodes CASKVRGILETQYF.

The rearrangement joins TRBV7-2 to TRBJ2-5; D not resolved. This CDR3 spans 15 amino acids. Germline V gives CDR1 SGHTA, CDR2 FQGNSA. Trimming pared 1 base from V and 0 bases from J, leaving 9 bases between. CDR3: CASSLGRPYQETQYF. The CDR3 nucleotides read TGTGCCAGCAGCTTAGGTCGTCCGTACCAAGAGACCCAGTACTTC.

This clone was counted between two and nine times. The chain combines TRBV7-2 with TRBJ1-1; D uncertain. The germline V gene has CDR1 SGHTA and CDR2 FQGNSA. Trimming took 0 bases from V and 11 from J, leaving 16 bases between them. This CDR3 is 14 amino acids long. The CDR3 DNA reads as TGTGCCAGCAGCTTAGCTCAGGTGAATATTCGGGCTTTCTTT. Encoded protein: CASSLAQVNIRAFF.

This chain uses TRBV6-5 with TRBJ2-5; possibly TRBD2 for D (7 bases). CDR1 MNHEY and CDR2 SVGAGI come from the germline V gene. The CDR3 spans 12 residues. V gave up 9 bases and J gave up 5 bases, with 13 bases separating them. The CDR3: CARGGGGETQYF. DNA for the CDR3: TGTGCCAGAGGGGGGGGAGGGGAGACCCAGTACTTC.

V and J are TRBV10-3 and TRBJ2-2; 7 bases match TRBD1. This CDR3 has 13 amino acids. CDR1 is ENHRY and CDR2 is SYGVKD in the germline V gene. The V and J ends lost 10 bases and 8 bases, in that order; junction bases with no gene match: 10. The CDR3 reads CATEGAPSGELFF. CDR3 nucleotide sequence: TGTGCCACAGAGGGGGCACCCAGTGGGGAGCTGTTTTTT.

Only one count was recorded for this clone. The chain carries TRBV3-1 (or the pseudogene TRBV3-2) and TRBJ2-7; the D gene is possibly TRBD2 (6 bases). Germline V gene lookup returns CDR1 LGHDT and CDR2 YNNKEL (reference sequence). Trimming cost V 0 bases and J 4 bases, with 13 bases left between them. The CDR3 is made up of 15 amino acids. The CDR3 spells CASSQDSAGTYEQYF. The CDR3 DNA follows: TGTGCCAGCAGCCAAGACTCTGCGGGAACGTACGAGCAGTACTTC.

This chain connects TRBV5-1 to TRBJ1-2; 8 bases match TRBD1. From germline, CDR1 is SGHRS and CDR2 YFSETQ. V was pared by 0 bases and J by 2 bases, with 3 bases of the junction left unmatched. The CDR3 has 15 amino acids. The CDR3 spells CASSLDYRGNYGYTF. The CDR3 DNA follows: TGCGCCAGCAGCTTGGATTACAGGGGGAACTATGGCTACACCTTC.

The chain combines TRBV29-1 with TRBJ1-1; D perhaps matches TRBD1 (6 bases). With 3 bases removed from V and 4 bases from J, the gap between germline ends came to 15 bases. The CDR3 loop spans 14 amino acids. Germline values: CDR1 SQVTM, CDR2 ANQGSEA. The CDR3 nucleotides are TGCAGCGTTGATGGGGGGGCAGGGGTCACTGAAGCTTTCTTT. This gives the protein CSVDGGAGVTEAFF.

The V gene is TRBV28, the J gene TRBJ1-2; D unresolved. This CDR3 is built from 10 residues. Germline-derived CDR1 and CDR2 are MDHEN and SYDVKM. V dropped 2 bases and J dropped 9 bases, with 4 bases sitting between them. In DNA form, the CDR3 reads TGTGCCAGCAGTTTAGGCAGCTACACCTTC. Translation: CASSLGSYTF.

J is TRBJ1-2 and V is TRBV7-9, with D uncertain. The ends were cut back, 5 bases at V and 1 base at J, with 5 bases in the middle. CDR1 and CDR2 (germline): SEHNR, FQNEAQ (reference sequence). The CDR3 has 12 residues. The CDR3 is CASSPNNYGYTF. In DNA, the CDR3 is TGTGCCAGCAGCCCAAATAACTATGGCTACACCTTC.

The chain recombines TRBV5-1 with TRBJ1-1, with D unresolved. The germline gives CDR1 SGHRS, CDR2 YFSETQ. CDR3 length: 12 amino acids. V shed 2 bases and J shed 7 bases, with 9 bases lying between them. The CDR3 loop reads CASSFSDREAFF. The CDR3, as DNA: TGCGCCAGCAGCTTTAGTGATCGTGAAGCTTTCTTT.

The rearrangement links TRBV18 to TRBJ2-4; D not resolved. Trimming left V 1 base short and J 9 bases short, with 10 bases between. Germline V gene data show CDR1 as KGHSH and CDR2 as LQKENI. This CDR3 comprises 13 residues. CDR3 coding DNA: TGTGCCAGCTCACCACAGGAGTACGGCATTCAGTACTTC. Its protein product is CASSPQEYGIQYF. The complete variable domain, with remaining parts taken from reference TRBV18 and TRBJ2-4, reads NAGVMQNPRHLVRRRGQEARLRCSPMKGHSHVYWYRQLPEEGLKFMVYLQKENIIDESGMPKERFSAEFPKEGPSILRIQQVVRGDSAAYFCASSPQEYGIQYFGAGTRLSVL.